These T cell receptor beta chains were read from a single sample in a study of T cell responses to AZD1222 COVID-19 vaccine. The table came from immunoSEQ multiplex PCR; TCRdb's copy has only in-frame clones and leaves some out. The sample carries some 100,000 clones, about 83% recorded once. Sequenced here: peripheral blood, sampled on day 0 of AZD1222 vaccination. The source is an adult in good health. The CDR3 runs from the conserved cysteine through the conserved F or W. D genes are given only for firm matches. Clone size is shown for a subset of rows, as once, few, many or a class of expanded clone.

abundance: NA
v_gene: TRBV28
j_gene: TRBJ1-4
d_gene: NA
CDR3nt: TGTGCCAGCAGTTCGGGGGGGGAAAAACTGTTTTTT
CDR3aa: CASSSGGEKLFF

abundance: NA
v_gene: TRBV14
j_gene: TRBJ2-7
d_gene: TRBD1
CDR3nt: TGTGCCAGCAGCCAAGGGACAGGGTTTTTCTACGAGCAGTACTTC
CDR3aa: CASSQGTGFFYEQYF

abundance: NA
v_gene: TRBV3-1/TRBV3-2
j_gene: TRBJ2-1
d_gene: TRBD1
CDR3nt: TGTGCCAGCAGCCCAACCGGGACAGCCTACAATGAGCAGTTCTTC
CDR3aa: CASSPTGTAYNEQFF

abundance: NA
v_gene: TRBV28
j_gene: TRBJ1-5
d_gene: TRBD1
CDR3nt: TGTGCCAGTGGTCCGGGACAGGGGGTCGGATGGCCCCAGCATTTT
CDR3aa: CASGPGQGVGWPQHF

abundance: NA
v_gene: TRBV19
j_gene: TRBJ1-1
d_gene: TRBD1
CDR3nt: TGTGCCAGTAGTATAACAGGGGGCAAGAACACTGAAGCTTTCTTT
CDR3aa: CASSITGGKNTEAFF

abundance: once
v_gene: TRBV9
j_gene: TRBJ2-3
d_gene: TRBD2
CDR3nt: TGTGCCAGCAGTCCTAGCGGACCTAGCACAGATACGCAGTATTTT
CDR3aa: CASSPSGPSTDTQYF

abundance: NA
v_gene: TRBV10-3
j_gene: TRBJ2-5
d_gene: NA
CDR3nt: TGTGCCATCGGACAGAACCAAGAGACCCAGTACTTC
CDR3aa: CAIGQNQETQYF

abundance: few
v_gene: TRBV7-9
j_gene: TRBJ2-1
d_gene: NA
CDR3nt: TGTGCCAGCAGCCCAGGTGGTACAGGGAGGCGAGAGTTCTTC
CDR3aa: CASSPGGTGRREFF

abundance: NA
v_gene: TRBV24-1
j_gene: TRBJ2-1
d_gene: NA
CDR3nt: TGTGCCACCAGTGATACCCCCTCCTACAATGAGCAGTTCTTC
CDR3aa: CATSDTPSYNEQFF

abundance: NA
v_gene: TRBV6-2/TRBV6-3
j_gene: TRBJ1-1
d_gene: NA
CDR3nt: TGTGCCAGCAGTTTTTTGGGGGGTGAAGCTTTCTTT
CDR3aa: CASSFLGGEAFF

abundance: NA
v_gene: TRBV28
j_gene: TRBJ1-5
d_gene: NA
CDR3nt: TGTGCCAGCAGTTTACCAGGGTATCAGCCCCAGCATTTT
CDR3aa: CASSLPGYQPQHF

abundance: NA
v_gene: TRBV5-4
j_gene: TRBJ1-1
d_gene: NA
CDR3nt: TGTGCCAGCAGCGGATTAGGACAGTCCGAGGCTTTCTTT
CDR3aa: CASSGLGQSEAFF

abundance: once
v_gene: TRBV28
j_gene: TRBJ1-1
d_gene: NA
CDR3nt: TGTGCCAGCAGGGGCGACATGGGGGTGAACACTGAAGCTTTCTTT
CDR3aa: CASRGDMGVNTEAFF

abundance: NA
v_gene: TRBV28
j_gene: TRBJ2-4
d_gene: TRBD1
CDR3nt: TGTGCCAGCAGGGCCGGGACAGGGTATCACATTCAGTACTTC
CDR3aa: CASRAGTGYHIQYF

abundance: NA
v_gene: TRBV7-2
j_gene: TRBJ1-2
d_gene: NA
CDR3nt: TGTGCCAGCAGCTTAGTAGCAGGGGTCGGCTACACCTTC
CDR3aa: CASSLVAGVGYTF

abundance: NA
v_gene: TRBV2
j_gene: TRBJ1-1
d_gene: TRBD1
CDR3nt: TGTGCCAGCAGCGGAGGGACAGGGCGAACTGAAGCTTTCTTT
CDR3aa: CASSGGTGRTEAFF